The following is a T cell receptor (beta chain) sequence with its context. Original analysis: For nucleated cells, counts were estimated from reference gene primer amplification. Here immunoSEQ multiplex PCR was the method, and the copy in TCRdb shows in-frame clones only, minus some. That table is the source of V, J and clone size, and D and trimming were worked out from the DNA. The data show 140,000 or so clones, 80% to 85% seen once. This sample is part of a study of blood T cell repertoires in COVID-19. Looking at the study overall: Material from acute and convalescent COVID-19 was sourced from the United States, Italy and Spain. In each case, the material was cDNA or gDNA derived from T cells, B-cell-depleted T cells, or PBMCs.

This CDR3 is built from 14 residues. Trimming removed 4 bases from V and 6 bases from J; junction bases left unmatched: 9. Per germline, CDR1 LNHDA and CDR2 SQIVND (reference sequence). Sequenced: peripheral blood. The V gene is TRBV19, the J gene TRBJ2-7; TRBD1 agrees at 7 bases. The clonotype originates from a woman of 80 years or more with acute or convalescent COVID-19. CDR3 nucleotides: TGTGCCAGTAGTAGAACAGGGGTTCCAAGCGAGCAGTACTTC. Its protein product is CASSRTGVPSEQYF.